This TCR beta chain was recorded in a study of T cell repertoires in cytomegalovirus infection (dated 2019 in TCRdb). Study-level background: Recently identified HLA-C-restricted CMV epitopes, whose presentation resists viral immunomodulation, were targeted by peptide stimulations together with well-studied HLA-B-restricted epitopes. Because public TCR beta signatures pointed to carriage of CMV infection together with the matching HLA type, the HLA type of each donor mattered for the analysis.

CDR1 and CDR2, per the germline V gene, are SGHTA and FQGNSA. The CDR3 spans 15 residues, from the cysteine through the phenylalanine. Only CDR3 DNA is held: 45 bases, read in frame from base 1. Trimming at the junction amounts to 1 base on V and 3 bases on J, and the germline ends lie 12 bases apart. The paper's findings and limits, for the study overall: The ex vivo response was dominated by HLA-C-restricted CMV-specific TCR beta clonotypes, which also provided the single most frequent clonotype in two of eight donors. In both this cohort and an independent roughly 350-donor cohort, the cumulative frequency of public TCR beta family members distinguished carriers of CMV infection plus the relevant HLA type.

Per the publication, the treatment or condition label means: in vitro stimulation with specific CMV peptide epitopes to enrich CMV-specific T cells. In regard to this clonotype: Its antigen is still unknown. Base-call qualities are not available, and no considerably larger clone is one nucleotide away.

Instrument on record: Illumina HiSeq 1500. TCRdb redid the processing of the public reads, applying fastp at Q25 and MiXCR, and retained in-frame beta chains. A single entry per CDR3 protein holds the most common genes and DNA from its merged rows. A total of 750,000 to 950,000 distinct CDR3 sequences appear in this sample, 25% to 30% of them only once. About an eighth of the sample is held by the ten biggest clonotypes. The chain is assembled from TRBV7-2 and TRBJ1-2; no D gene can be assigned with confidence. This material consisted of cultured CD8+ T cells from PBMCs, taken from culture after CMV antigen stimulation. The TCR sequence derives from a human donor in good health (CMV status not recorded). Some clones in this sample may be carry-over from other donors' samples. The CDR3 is CASSLEGRPHYGYTF. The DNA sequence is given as TGTGCCAGCAGCTTAGAAGGCAGGCCACACTATGGCTACACCTTC.